One sample yielded the 22 T cell receptor beta chains listed below, sequenced in a study of blood T cells in healthy people across ages (dated by TCRdb to the mid-2010s). The method was 5' RACE. The instrument given in TCRdb is Illumina HiSeq 2500. A second roughly 6 to 12 cycle PCR used a sample-barcoded 5' primer and a J-beta primer mix. TCRdb reprocessed the public reads (quality trimming at Q25 with fastp, clone calling with MiXCR) and kept in-frame beta chains. All rows with the same CDR3 protein become a single entry with the most common DNA and genes. A total of over 1,500,000 distinct CDR3 sequences appear in this sample, about 49% of them only once. The biggest ten clones account for more than 2% of the sample. The specimen sequenced was blood. The receptors were gathered from a woman aged 40 to 50 in good health.

This chain joins TRBV28 and TRBJ1-5; D gene uncertain. Trimming pared 7 bases from V and 3 bases from J, leaving 10 bases between. From germline, CDR1 is MDHEN and CDR2 SYDVKM. The CDR3 loop spans 13 amino acids. The CDR3 sequence: CASTPPINQPQHF. In DNA form, the CDR3 reads TGTGCCAGCACCCCTCCGATCAATCAGCCCCAGCATTTT.

This rearrangement joins TRBV25-1 to TRBJ2-5; 8 bases align to TRBD2. The V segment lost 3 bases and the J segment 1 base; nucleotides outside the gene matches: 1. This CDR3 region has 14 residues. Germline V gives CDR1 MGHDK, CDR2 SYGVNS. CDR3 DNA sequence: TGTGCCAGCAGTGACGGGGGGGCCCAAGAGACCCAGTACTTC. This sequence encodes CASSDGGAQETQYF.

The chain uses TRBV29-1 and TRBJ1-6; D possibly corresponds to TRBD1 (5 bases). The ends were cut back, 7 bases at V and 3 bases at J, with 10 bases in the middle. CDR1 SQVTM and CDR2 ANQGSEA come from the germline V gene. The CDR3 consists of 13 residues. The CDR3 DNA reads as TGCAGCGCCGGGACCGACTATAATTCACCCCTCCACTTT. Its translation is CSAGTDYNSPLHF.

This chain uses TRBV7-2 with TRBJ2-2; 7 nucleotides line up with TRBD1. CDR3 length equals 14 residues. V lost 6 bases to trimming and J lost 4 bases; unmatched junction nucleotides: 5. In germline, CDR1 is SGHTA, CDR2 FQGNSA. The chain's CDR3 is CASREQGRTGELFF. The CDR3 region has the DNA TGTGCCAGCAGGGAACAGGGGCGCACCGGGGAGCTGTTTTTT.

This clonotype is a singleton in its sample. The rearrangement uses TRBV6-5 and TRBJ1-6; possibly TRBD1 for D (5 bases). Per the germline V gene, CDR1 is MNHEY and CDR2 is SVGAGI. This CDR3 has 16 amino acids. Trimming took 6 bases from V and 10 from J, leaving 22 bases between them. CDR3 in DNA: TGTGCCAGCAGCCCCTGGTCTACGGGGCTTCAATCACCCCTCCACTTT. Its translation: CASSPWSTGLQSPLHF.

The V gene is TRBV5-6, the J gene TRBJ1-1; no firm D call. Germline lookup yields CDR1 SGHDT and CDR2 YYEEEE. The CDR3 is 15 amino acids. V dropped 1 base and J dropped 5 bases, with 15 bases sitting between them. Written as DNA, the CDR3 is TGTGCCAGCAGCTTGTGGTCAGCCCAGAGGACTGAAGCTTTCTTT. Its translation is CASSLWSAQRTEAFF.

V and J are TRBV9 and TRBJ2-3, with D hard to call. CDR1 SGDLS and CDR2 YYNGEE come from the germline V gene. This CDR3 is built from 14 residues. V dropped 1 base and J dropped 4 bases, with 10 bases sitting between them. CDR3 coding DNA: TGTGCCAGCAGCGTACAGGACCCCCCAGATACGCAGTATTTT. Protein: CASSVQDPPDTQYF.

This clonotype was observed a few times. J is TRBJ2-1 and V is TRBV5-1; no firm D call. V was cut by 0 bases and J by 2 bases, with 9 bases left in between. Germline V gene sequence: CDR1 SGHRS, CDR2 YFSETQ. This CDR3 is built from 15 residues. As DNA, the CDR3 is TGCGCCAGCAGCTTGGATCAGGCCGCCTACAATGAGCAGTTCTTC. It translates to CASSLDQAAYNEQFF.

This clonotype was counted at least ten times. V usage is TRBV20-1 and J usage is TRBJ2-7; 8 bases are a match to TRBD1. Germline CDR1 reads DFQATT; CDR2 reads SNEGSKA (reference sequence). The CDR3 consists of 13 residues. V was pared by 4 bases and J by 2 bases, with 4 bases of the junction left unmatched. In nucleotides, the CDR3 is TGCAGTGCTACAGGACAGGGAACCTACGAGCAGTACTTC. Translation gives CSATGQGTYEQYF.

J is TRBJ2-7 and V is TRBV4-1; TRBD1 might be the D (5 bases). V shed 1 base and J shed 7 bases, with 11 bases lying between them. Germline V lookup: CDR1 MGHRA, CDR2 YSYEKL. This CDR3 is 13 amino acids long. DNA of the CDR3: TGCGCCAGCAGCCAAGGTTGGGGCGTTGAGCAGTACTTC. This gives the protein CASSQGWGVEQYF.

This chain joins TRBV9 and TRBJ1-2; D remains unclear. The CDR3 is 12 residues long. Trimming left V 1 base short and J 4 bases short, with 5 bases between. CDR1 and CDR2 (germline): SGDLS, YYNGEE. The CDR3 protein is CASSVPPYGYTF. In DNA, the CDR3 is TGTGCCAGCAGCGTACCCCCCTATGGCTACACCTTC. Based on the CDR3 plus reference TRBV9 and TRBJ1-2, the full variable domain is DSGVTQTPKHLITATGQRVTLRCSPRSGDLSVYWYQQSLDQGLQFLIQYYNGEERAKGNILERFSAQQFPDLHSELNLSSLELGDSALYFCASSVPPYGYTFGSGTRLTVV.

The J gene is TRBJ2-5, the V gene TRBV4-3; D is perhaps TRBD1 (5 bases). V was trimmed by 0 bases and J by 5 bases, leaving 10 bases between them. Germline CDR1 is LGHNA and CDR2 is YSLEER. The CDR3 is 14 amino acids. CDR3 residues: CASSQDQNRETQYF. CDR3 nucleotides: TGCGCCAGCAGCCAAGATCAAAACAGGGAGACCCAGTACTTC.

The V gene is TRBV20-1, the J gene TRBJ2-3; D is perhaps TRBD2 (5 bases). Between the trimmed V and J ends, which lost 0 bases and 6 bases, there was a span of 13 bases. Germline CDR1 reads DFQATT; CDR2 reads SNEGSKA (reference sequence). This CDR3 region has 14 residues. CDR3 region: CSARDRVATDTQYF. In nucleotides, the CDR3 is TGCAGTGCTAGAGATAGGGTAGCGACGGATACGCAGTATTTT.

The chain combines TRBV29-1 with TRBJ2-7, with D uncertain. The V gene lost 7 bases and the J gene lost 0 bases, with 16 bases spanning the gap. Germline V CDR1 and CDR2: SQVTM, ANQGSEA. The CDR3 consists of 14 residues. This chain's CDR3 is CSAPVAENSYEQYF. In DNA form, the CDR3 reads TGCAGCGCCCCTGTGGCGGAAAACTCCTACGAGCAGTACTTC.

The gene calls are TRBV29-1 and TRBJ2-3; 9 positions agree with TRBD1. With V trimmed by 6 bases and J by 3 bases, 7 bases remained unmatched. The CDR3 loop spans 14 amino acids. From germline, CDR1 is SQVTM and CDR2 ANQGSEA. This CDR3 reads CSVGQGVVTDTQYF. CDR3 DNA sequence: TGCAGCGTGGGACAGGGTGTTGTTACAGATACGCAGTATTTT.

This rearrangement joins TRBV6-2 or TRBV6-3 to TRBJ2-1; 8 positions agree with TRBD1. The J segment lost 7 bases and the V segment lost 5 bases, leaving 10 bases of the junction unmatched. The V gene's germline CDR1 is MNHEY and CDR2 SVGEGT. The CDR3 runs to 15 residues. Written as DNA, the CDR3 is TGTGCCAGCAGTCACGGACAGGGAAGGTGGAATGAGCAGTTCTTC. Residues: CASSHGQGRWNEQFF.

The genes are TRBV4-1 and TRBJ2-7; 7 bases line up with TRBD2. Looked up from germline, CDR1 is MGHRA and CDR2 is YSYEKL. The ends lost 1 base at V and 0 bases at J; junction bases unmatched: 3. The CDR3 contains 15 residues. The DNA for the CDR3 is TGCGCCAGCAGCCAAGTACGGGGGGACTCCTACGAGCAGTACTTC. The encoded protein is CASSQVRGDSYEQYF.

This clonotype was detected many times. This chain connects TRBV4-3 to TRBJ2-1, with D possibly matching TRBD2 (6 bases). Trimming removed 4 bases from V and 3 bases from J, with 13 bases in between. The CDR3 extends over 15 amino acids. The germline V gene encodes CDR1 LGHNA and CDR2 YSLEER. The CDR3 region is CASSPAGGLYNEQFF. CDR3 DNA: TGCGCCAGCAGCCCAGCTGGGGGACTCTACAATGAGCAGTTCTTC.

This clonotype showed up just a few times. The chain joins TRBV12-3 or TRBV12-4 to TRBJ2-1, with D uncertain. The ends were cut back, 0 bases at V and 5 bases at J, with 8 bases in the middle. The CDR3 totals 14 residues. The CDR3 loop is CASSLAPLDNEQFF. In DNA, the CDR3 is TGTGCCAGCAGTTTAGCCCCCCTGGACAATGAGCAGTTCTTC.

The chain has TRBV12-3 or TRBV12-4 and TRBJ2-5; tentatively, D is TRBD2 (5 bases). The CDR3 consists of 14 residues. The V end was cut by 0 bases, the J end by 4 bases, with 9 bases between. The CDR3 here is CASSLAARGETQYF. CDR3 nucleotides: TGTGCCAGCAGTTTAGCGGCCCGGGGAGAGACCCAGTACTTC.

As to this clonotype: Germline and junction disagree at one end, which may indicate a read error. This chain joins TRBV6-2 or TRBV6-3 and TRBJ2-1; D is perhaps TRBD2 (7 bases). CDR1 MNHEY and CDR2 SVGEGT come from the germline V gene. The CDR3 contains 15 residues. The CDR3 DNA reads TGTGCCAGCCTAAGGGGGGGCGTTTCCTATAATGAGCAGTTCTTC. Its translation: CASLRGGVSYNEQFF.

The chain joins TRBV4-1 to TRBJ1-2, with D hard to call. This CDR3 has 15 residues. Germline values: CDR1 MGHRA, CDR2 YSYEKL. V was shortened by 6 bases and J by 5 bases, with 19 bases between the two germline ends. For the CDR3, the DNA is TGCGCCAGCAGTCAACCGGGATCGAGGATGTATGGCTACACCTTC. This encodes CASSQPGSRMYGYTF.